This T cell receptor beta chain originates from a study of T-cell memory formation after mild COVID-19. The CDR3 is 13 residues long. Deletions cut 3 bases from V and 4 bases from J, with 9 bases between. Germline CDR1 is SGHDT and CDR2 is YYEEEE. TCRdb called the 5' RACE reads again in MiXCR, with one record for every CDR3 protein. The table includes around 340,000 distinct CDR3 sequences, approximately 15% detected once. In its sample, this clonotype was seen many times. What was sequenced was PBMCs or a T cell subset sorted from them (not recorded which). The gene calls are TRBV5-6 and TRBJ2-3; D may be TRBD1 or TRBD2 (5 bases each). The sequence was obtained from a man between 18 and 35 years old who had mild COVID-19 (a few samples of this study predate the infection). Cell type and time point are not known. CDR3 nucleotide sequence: TGTGCCAGCAGCTGGGACGTGGCAGATACGCAGTATTTT. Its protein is CASSWDVADTQYF.